The rows below give T cell receptor beta chains drawn from one sample of a study of T cells in Graves' hyperthyroidism and ophthalmopathy. MiXCR, applied by TCRdb to the multiplex PCR reads, yields one record per CDR3 protein. The sample includes some 500,000 distinct CDR3 sequences, about an eighth of them seen just once. The sequenced material came from blood. The receptors were sampled from a woman in her late teens or twenties with Graves' hyperthyroidism. CDR3s include the opening cysteine and the closing phenylalanine or tryptophan. D genes are given only for firm matches. The listing skips clone size in some rows; elsewhere it reads once, few, many or a size class.

size,V,J,D,CDR3,DNA
many,TRBV13,TRBJ1-1,TRBD1,CASSSPPGQGEAFF,TGTGCCAGCAGCTCTCCCCCGGGACAGGGTGAAGCTTTCTTT
many,TRBV6-5,TRBJ1-2,.,CASSYARVSNYGYTF,TGTGCCAGCAGTTACGCCCGGGTATCTAACTATGGCTACACCTTC
many,TRBV4-1,TRBJ1-2,.,CASSQGGFYYGYTF,TGCGCCAGCAGCCAAGGGGGTTTTTACTATGGCTACACCTTC
many,TRBV29-1,TRBJ2-3,.,CSVEVWGRSTDTQYF,TGCAGCGTTGAAGTATGGGGGCGGAGCACAGATACGCAGTATTTT
few,TRBV7-8,TRBJ1-5,TRBD1,CASSLTGGGNNRPQHF,TGTGCCAGCAGCCTCACAGGGGGCGGAAATAATCGGCCCCAGCATTTT
few,TRBV10-3,TRBJ2-3,TRBD2,CAIRDSGSGTDTQYF,TGTGCCATCAGAGATAGCGGGAGCGGGACAGATACGCAGTATTTT
few,TRBV30,TRBJ1-5,.,CAWRTHSNQPQHF,TGTGCCTGGAGGACACATTCGAATCAGCCCCAGCATTTT
many,TRBV2,TRBJ2-7,TRBD2,CATRLAGNYEQYF,TGTGCCACTAGACTAGCGGGAAACTACGAGCAGTACTTC
few,TRBV9,TRBJ1-3,.,CASSLRGGWQKGNTIYF,TGTGCCAGCAGCCTAAGGGGTGGATGGCAGAAAGGGAACACCATATATTTT
many,TRBV7-2,TRBJ2-5,.,CASSPYGQGPGETQYF,TGTGCCAGCAGCCCTTACGGGCAGGGCCCTGGGGAGACCCAGTACTTC
few,TRBV6-1,TRBJ2-1,.,CARGGPCNEQFF,TGTGCCAGGGGGGGCCCGTGCAATGAGCAGTTCTTC
.,TRBV7-9,TRBJ2-7,.,CASSLEKDTRVSYEQYF,TGTGCCAGCAGCTTAGAAAAGGACACTCGGGTATCCTACGAGCAGTACTTC
.,TRBV3-1,TRBJ2-2,TRBD2,CASSLASGLTGELFF,TGTGCCAGCAGCTTGGCTAGCGGGTTGACCGGGGAGCTGTTTTTT
many,TRBV5-1,TRBJ2-3,.,CASSYGGQQPPDTQYF,TGCGCCAGCAGCTACGGTGGACAGCAACCCCCAGATACGCAGTATTTT
.,TRBV3-1,TRBJ1-3,.,CASSQTNSGNTIYF,TGTGCCAGCAGCCAAACAAACTCTGGAAACACCATATATTTT
many,TRBV5-1,TRBJ1-1,.,CASSLDWNTEAFF,TGTGCCAGCAGCTTAGATTGGAACACTGAAGCTTTCTTT
many,TRBV7-9,TRBJ2-1,.,CASTNWGEQFF,TGTGCCAGCACCAATTGGGGTGAGCAGTTCTTC
few,TRBV4-1,TRBJ2-3,TRBD2,CASSRVASGSAPDTQYF,TGCGCCAGCAGCCGGGTAGCTAGCGGGAGTGCCCCAGATACGCAGTATTTT
many,TRBV28,TRBJ2-3,.,CASSEDALPDTQYF,TGTGCCAGCAGTGAGGACGCGTTGCCAGATACGCAGTATTTT
many,TRBV6-1,TRBJ1-6,TRBD1,CASSVGGMTGGAALHF,TGTGCCAGCAGTGTTGGGGGGATGACAGGGGGCGCAGCCCTCCACTTT
many,TRBV27,TRBJ1-5,.,CASSYKGPSNQPQHF,TGTGCCAGCAGTTATAAGGGGCCGAGCAATCAGCCCCAGCATTTT
many,TRBV19,TRBJ2-3,TRBD2,CASWTRINTDTQYF,TGTGCCAGTTGGACTAGGATTAACACAGATACGCAGTATTTT
many,TRBV10-2,TRBJ1-1,.,CASAWEYTEAFF,TGCGCCAGCGCGTGGGAATACACTGAAGCTTTCTTT
many,TRBV12-3/TRBV12-4,TRBJ2-1,TRBD2,CASRPIAGGSHEQFF,TGTGCCAGCAGACCTATAGCGGGAGGGTCCCATGAGCAGTTCTTC
.,TRBV27,TRBJ1-3,TRBD1,CASRGTGGARNTIYF,TGTGCCAGCAGGGGGACAGGGGGCGCACGAAACACCATATATTTT
.,TRBV7-3,TRBJ2-1,TRBD2,CASSLTGTSASYNEQFF,TGTGCCAGCAGCTTAACGGGGACTAGCGCCTCCTACAATGAGCAGTTCTTC
many,TRBV27,TRBJ2-3,TRBD2,CASSPPLAGPTDTQYF,TGTGCCAGCAGTCCCCCCCTAGCGGGGCCCACAGATACGCAGTATTTT
.,TRBV19,TRBJ1-1,.,CASSPGSGTLSEAFF,TGTGCCAGTAGTCCCGGGTCCGGGACTTTAAGTGAAGCTTTCTTT
many,TRBV10-1,TRBJ2-1,.,CASSETSRDHNEQFF,TGCGCCAGCAGTGAGACTAGTCGGGACCACAATGAGCAGTTCTTC
many,TRBV6-6,TRBJ2-7,TRBD2,CASSYPGTSGRAREQYF,TGTGCCAGCAGTTACCCCGGGACTAGCGGGAGGGCCAGGGAGCAGTACTTC
.,TRBV5-5,TRBJ1-5,.,CASSLEGGPQPQHF,TGTGCCAGCAGCTTGGAGGGCGGGCCTCAGCCCCAGCATTTT
many,TRBV19,TRBJ1-2,.,CASSLAWDYAYPLYGYTF,TGTGCCAGTAGTCTTGCTTGGGACTACGCTTACCCATTGTATGGCTACACCTTC
many,TRBV2,TRBJ1-6,.,CASSERVQSNSPLHF,TGTGCCAGCAGTGAAAGGGTTCAGAGTAATTCACCCCTCCACTTT
.,TRBV25-1,TRBJ1-5,.,CASSDEHGQPQHF,TGTGCCAGCAGTGATGAACATGGCCAGCCCCAGCATTTT
.,TRBV6-1,TRBJ1-4,.,CASVSGGSDREKLFF,TGTGCCAGCGTGTCCGGGGGGAGCGATCGAGAAAAACTGTTTTTT
few,TRBV7-3,TRBJ2-5,.,CASSFRVQETQYF,TGTGCCAGCAGCTTCAGAGTCCAAGAGACCCAGTACTTC
many,TRBV12-3/TRBV12-4,TRBJ1-1,TRBD1,CASRPRDRAEAFF,TGTGCCAGCAGGCCCCGCGACAGGGCTGAAGCTTTCTTT
.,TRBV9,TRBJ1-5,.,CASSVGTDQPQHF,TGTGCCAGCAGCGTAGGGACAGATCAGCCCCAGCATTTT
many,TRBV10-3,TRBJ2-1,TRBD1,CAISGSGTGHNEQFF,TGTGCCATCAGTGGGTCCGGGACAGGGCACAATGAGCAGTTCTTC
many,TRBV5-6,TRBJ2-5,.,CASSLNSLETQYF,TGTGCCAGCAGCTTGAACAGTCTGGAGACCCAGTACTTC
many,TRBV3-1,TRBJ2-3,.,CASSQDQPDTQYF,TGTGCCAGCAGCCAAGATCAACCAGATACGCAGTATTTT
.,TRBV3-1,TRBJ2-1,.,CASSLVGPRYNEQFF,TGTGCCAGCAGCCTAGTCGGACCCCGCTACAATGAGCAGTTCTTC
.,TRBV12-3/TRBV12-4,TRBJ1-4,.,CANSLNRGSNEKLFF,TGTGCCAACAGTTTAAATCGGGGCTCGAATGAAAAACTGTTTTTT
.,TRBV29-1,TRBJ1-1,.,CSVNSGNTEAFF,TGCAGCGTTAACTCAGGGAACACTGAAGCTTTCTTT
many,TRBV18,TRBJ2-1,TRBD1,CASSPLGTGPPEQFF,TGTGCCAGCTCACCCCTCGGGACAGGGCCTCCAGAGCAGTTCTTC
.,TRBV27,TRBJ1-2,.,CASSLTVANYGYTF,TGTGCCAGCAGTCTGACAGTTGCTAACTATGGCTACACCTTC
many,TRBV7-3,TRBJ2-3,.,CASSHRYADTQYF,TGTGCCAGCAGCCATCGTTATGCAGATACGCAGTATTTT
.,TRBV7-2,TRBJ2-3,.,CASSHGAPDTQYF,TGTGCCAGCAGCCATGGCGCCCCAGATACGCAGTATTTT